The rows below give T cell receptor beta chains drawn from one sample of a study of cytomegalovirus exposure and HLA in healthy donors. TCRdb's copy holds only in-frame clones and misses some; the assay was immunoSEQ multiplex PCR. The sample records roughly 130,000 clones, approximately 8.7% being singletons. The source material was PBMCs. These receptors all come from a man aged 35-49 years in good health and CMV-seronegative. Each CDR3 is given with its conserved first and last residue. D genes are given only for firm matches. Clone sizes are given selectively: once, few, many, or a class where the clone is expanded.

abundance	v_gene	d_gene	j_gene	CDR3aa	CDR3nt
-	TRBV7-8	-	TRBJ1-6	CASSLVGGDNSPLHF	TGTGCCAGCAGCTTAGTTGGCGGGGATAATTCACCCCTCCACTTT
-	TRBV7-9	TRBD1	TRBJ2-1	CASSSPGQGYNEQFF	TGTGCCAGCAGCTCTCCGGGACAGGGTTACAATGAGCAGTTCTTC
-	TRBV5-4	TRBD1	TRBJ1-2	CASSWDSATWSTF	TGTGCCAGCAGCTGGGACAGCGCTACATGGTCCACCTTC
few	TRBV9	TRBD2	TRBJ2-2	CASSTSGGSNTGELFF	TGTGCCAGCAGTACCAGCGGGGGGTCGAACACCGGGGAGCTGTTTTTT
few	TRBV11-3	TRBD1	TRBJ2-3	CASSLEGTGIDTQYF	TGTGCCAGCAGCTTAGAAGGGACAGGCATAGATACGCAGTATTTT
few	TRBV9	-	TRBJ2-3	CASSEGRGQTDTQYF	TGTGCCAGCAGCGAGGGGCGGGGGCAGACAGATACGCAGTATTTT
few	TRBV2	-	TRBJ1-1	CASSEGQGAFF	TGTGCCAGCAGTGAAGGTCAGGGGGCTTTCTTT
-	TRBV7-9	TRBD1	TRBJ2-1	CASTRDRGRGEQFF	TGTGCCAGCACCCGAGACAGGGGACGAGGTGAGCAGTTCTTC
few	TRBV19	-	TRBJ1-6	CASSNTGSYNSPLHF	TGTGCCAGTAGTAACACGGGCTCCTATAATTCACCCCTCCACTTT
-	TRBV2	TRBD2	TRBJ2-5	CASTLAGIQETQYF	TGTGCCAGCACCCTAGCGGGTATACAAGAGACCCAGTACTTC
few	TRBV5-6	-	TRBJ2-1	CASSSGYEQFF	TGTGCCAGCAGCTCAGGGTATGAGCAGTTCTTC
few	TRBV6-5	-	TRBJ2-2	CASKRSQGGELFF	TGTGCCAGCAAAAGGAGTCAGGGCGGGGAGCTGTTTTTT
few	TRBV12-5	TRBD2	TRBJ2-1	CASAPGTSGGIEQFF	TGTGCTAGTGCCCCCGGGACTAGCGGGGGGATTGAGCAGTTCTTC
few	TRBV2	TRBD1	TRBJ2-2	CASGGTGSLRGELFF	TGTGCCAGCGGGGGGACAGGGAGCCTCCGCGGGGAGCTGTTTTTT
-	TRBV12-5	-	TRBJ2-7	CASGTYEQYF	TGTGCTAGTGGCACCTACGAGCAGTACTTC
few	TRBV2	-	TRBJ1-1	CASSRAEAFF	TGTGCCAGCAGTCGAGCTGAAGCTTTCTTT
-	TRBV6-5	-	TRBJ1-1	CASSYATELNTEAFF	TGTGCCAGCAGTTACGCGACAGAACTGAACACTGAAGCTTTCTTT
few	TRBV30	-	TRBJ2-7	CAWSVLSGGEQYF	TGTGCCTGGAGTGTATTGTCAGGTGGAGAGCAGTACTTC
few	TRBV11-2	-	TRBJ2-6	CASSLSQRPSGGANVLTF	TGTGCCAGCAGCTTATCGCAGCGGCCGTCCGGGGGGGCCAACGTCCTGACTTTC
-	TRBV9	-	TRBJ1-2	CASSVNREGQKSYYGYTF	TGTGCCAGCAGCGTAAACAGGGAAGGTCAGAAATCTTACTATGGCTACACCTTC
-	TRBV7-9	-	TRBJ2-2	CASSPQIRDFPPTGELFF	TGTGCCAGCAGCCCCCAGATCCGGGACTTCCCACCGACCGGGGAGCTGTTTTTT
few	TRBV7-8	-	TRBJ1-5	CASGGAVNQPQHF	TGTGCCAGCGGGGGGGCAGTCAATCAGCCCCAGCATTTT
few	TRBV27	TRBD2	TRBJ2-1	CASSPLAGGRNRNEQFF	TGTGCCAGCAGCCCTCTAGCGGGGGGGCGTAATAGGAATGAGCAGTTCTTC
-	TRBV6-5	-	TRBJ2-4	CASSYSQGGNIQYF	TGTGCCAGCAGTTACTCTCAGGGTGGTAACATTCAGTACTTC
-	TRBV5-1	-	TRBJ2-3	CASSFLGGHADTQYF	TGCGCCAGCAGCTTCCTCGGGGGGCACGCAGATACGCAGTATTTT
few	TRBV6-5	-	TRBJ1-2	CASSSDRHTTNYGYTF	TGTGCCAGCAGTTCAGACAGGCATACCACTAACTATGGCTACACCTTC
-	TRBV5-1	TRBD2	TRBJ2-3	CASSLGLAGDTDTQYF	TGCGCCAGCAGCTTGGGTCTAGCGGGGGACACAGATACGCAGTATTTT
-	TRBV7-7	-	TRBJ2-5	CASSSGEQETQYF	TGTGCCAGCAGCTCCGGGGAGCAAGAGACCCAGTACTTC
-	TRBV19	TRBD1	TRBJ1-6	CASSIGQGGSPLHF	TGTGCCAGTAGTATCGGACAGGGCGGTTCACCCCTCCACTTT
few	TRBV5-4	-	TRBJ1-1	CASSSLLETEAFF	TGTGCCAGCAGCTCACTTTTGGAGACTGAAGCTTTCTTT
few	TRBV4-3	-	TRBJ1-3	CASSPDSAPGNTIYF	TGCGCCAGCAGCCCAGACAGCGCCCCAGGAAACACCATATATTTT
few	TRBV28	-	TRBJ1-5	CASGRVLDQPQHF	TGTGCCAGCGGGAGGGTATTAGATCAGCCCCAGCATTTT
-	TRBV2	TRBD1	TRBJ1-5	CASSVTTGENQPQHF	TGTGCCAGCAGTGTAACGACAGGGGAGAATCAGCCCCAGCATTTT
-	TRBV9	-	TRBJ1-1	CASSVDQEGWVEAFF	TGTGCCAGCAGCGTAGACCAGGAGGGATGGGTTGAAGCTTTCTTT
-	TRBV29-1	TRBD1	TRBJ2-1	CSVGQGDWHEQFF	TGCAGCGTTGGACAGGGGGATTGGCATGAGCAGTTCTTC
few	TRBV7-8	TRBD1	TRBJ1-2	CASSRDRARVGYTF	TGTGCCAGCAGCCGTGACAGGGCAAGGGTCGGCTACACCTTC